A single sample is the source of the 4 T cell receptor beta chains below, sequenced in a study of blood T cell repertoires in COVID-19. Profiling relied on immunoSEQ multiplex PCR, and the TCRdb table lists in-frame clones only, not all of them. The data show under 170,000 clones, 75% to 90% seen once. The sample was peripheral blood. The receptors here all came from a woman aged 55-69 years with active or convalescent COVID-19.

The V and J genes are TRBV3-1 (or the pseudogene TRBV3-2) and TRBJ2-3; a weak D match, TRBD1 (6 bases). Trimming took 6 bases from V and 5 from J, leaving 12 bases between them. This CDR3 has 13 residues. Germline assignment: CDR1 LGHDT and CDR2 YNNKEL (reference sequence). The CDR3 loop reads CASRGTGRDTQYF. In DNA, the CDR3 is TGTGCCAGCAGGGGTACAGGGCGAGATACGCAGTATTTT.

By share, this clone counts as medium-sized (0.01 to 0.1%). This chain uses TRBV27 with TRBJ1-2, with a possible D match to TRBD1 (5 bases). The CDR3 is 13 amino acids. Germline V gene data show CDR1 as MNHEY and CDR2 as SMNVEV (reference sequence). V lost 5 bases to trimming and J lost 14 bases, with 21 bases between them. The CDR3 DNA reads as TGTGCCAGCAGTCCGACTGTCGCGGGGGTGGAAACCTTC. It yields the protein CASSPTVAGVETF.

This clone was found a few times. The chain joins TRBV25-1 to TRBJ1-2; TRBD1 is a possible D gene (6 bases). V dropped 7 bases and J dropped 1 base, with 10 bases sitting between them. CDR1 and CDR2 from the germline V gene are MGHDK and SYGVNS. The CDR3 contains 13 residues. For the CDR3, the DNA is TGTGCCAGCACCCAGGGGCATAACTATGGCTACACCTTC. Translating it yields CASTQGHNYGYTF.

This chain uses TRBV20-1 with TRBJ1-4; D may be TRBD1 (5 bases). From germline, CDR1 is DFQATT and CDR2 SNEGSKA (reference sequence). V shed 4 bases and J shed 10 bases, with 10 bases lying between them. CDR3 length equals 11 residues. The CDR3 DNA sequence: TGCAGTGCTACCGGGGACTTAAAACTGTTTTTT. Translation: CSATGDLKLFF.